These 21 T cell receptor beta chains originate from one sample sequenced in a study of shared clonotypes between healthy human individuals. Produced via immunoSEQ multiplex PCR; TCRdb's table is partial and in-frame only. Here the sample spans 2,500,000 or so clones, more than 80% being singletons. The sample taken for sequencing was naive CD4+ T cells sorted from blood. Subset of the sample: CD45RA+ positively selected. These receptors all stem from a man between 18 and 35 years old in good health.

This clone has a single count. The chain employs TRBV6-1 and TRBJ1-2, with D hard to call. This CDR3 spans 14 amino acids. V was clipped by 3 bases and J by 4 bases, with 12 bases between them. Germline lookup yields CDR1 MNHNS and CDR2 SASEGT. The CDR3 nucleotides read TGTGCCAGCAGTGACAGCCTCCTTATCTATGGCTACACCTTC. Protein: CASSDSLLIYGYTF.

Points on this clone: Different DNA sequences within this sample yield the same CDR3. This rearrangement joins TRBV6-6 to TRBJ2-7; no firm D call. Trimming cost V 6 bases and J 3 bases, with 9 bases left between them. The CDR3 runs 12 residues. The germline V gene encodes CDR1 MNHNY and CDR2 SVGAGI (reference sequence). CDR3 sequence: CASSPNSYEQYF. For the CDR3, the DNA is TGTGCCAGCAGCCCTAATAGCTACGAGCAGTACTTC.

Only one count was recorded for this clone. The chain links TRBV6-5 to TRBJ2-7; no clear D gene. Germline V gene sequence: CDR1 MNHEY, CDR2 SVGAGI. The CDR3 runs to 15 residues. Deletions cut 0 bases from V and 4 bases from J, with 13 bases between. For the CDR3, the DNA is TGTGCCAGCAGTTACTCGAAAGGGTATGGGTACGAGCAGTACTTC. This codes for CASSYSKGYGYEQYF.

The chain carries TRBV28 and TRBJ2-2, with D possibly matching TRBD2 (6 bases). Germline loops: CDR1 MDHEN, CDR2 SYDVKM. The V end was cut by 2 bases, the J end by 5 bases, with 12 bases between. The CDR3 has 15 residues. CDR3 sequence (DNA): TGTGCCAGCAGTTTACAGGGACTCGGAACCGGGGAGCTGTTTTTT. Its protein is CASSLQGLGTGELFF.

This CDR3 is CASSTWALEAFF. Written as DNA, the CDR3 is TGTGCCAGTAGTACCTGGGCCCTTGAAGCTTTCTTT. The rearrangement links TRBV19 to TRBJ1-1; D is undetermined. The CDR3 length is 12 residues. CDR1 LNHDA and CDR2 SQIVND come from the germline V gene (reference sequence). Trimming pared 4 bases from V and 7 bases from J, leaving 10 bases between.

Only one count was recorded for this clone. The chain couples TRBV30 to TRBJ2-2; tentatively, D is TRBD1 (5 bases). The V gene's germline CDR1 is GTSNPN and CDR2 SVGIG (reference sequence). Deletions cut 3 bases from V and 7 bases from J, with 6 bases between. CDR3 length: 11 residues. This CDR3 reads CAWRGLGELFF. DNA for the CDR3: TGTGCCTGGAGGGGGCTCGGGGAGCTGTTTTTT.

The genes are TRBV5-1 and TRBJ1-5; D unresolved. V shed 0 bases and J shed 6 bases, with 13 bases lying between them. Germline V CDR1 and CDR2: SGHRS, YFSETQ. The CDR3 is 15 residues long. The CDR3 sequence is CASSLEPGVGQPQHF. The DNA for the CDR3 is TGCGCCAGCAGCTTGGAGCCTGGTGTGGGTCAGCCCCAGCATTTT.

This chain links TRBV9 with TRBJ2-1; D uncertain. The V end was cut by 3 bases, the J end by 9 bases, with 22 bases between. CDR1 and CDR2 (germline): SGDLS, YYNGEE. This CDR3 is 16 amino acids long. The CDR3 spells CASSAPTPKQNTEQFF. The DNA of the CDR3 is TGTGCCAGCAGCGCCCCGACCCCGAAACAGAACACTGAGCAGTTCTTC.

Written as DNA, the CDR3 is TGTGCCAGCTCCCTAACCCCCCGATTACAGGGAAGCAATCAGCCCCAGCATTTT. Translation: CASSLTPRLQGSNQPQHF. This rearrangement joins TRBV18 to TRBJ1-5, with D maybe TRBD1 (6 bases). This CDR3 spans 18 amino acids. Between the trimmed V and J ends, which lost 6 bases and 1 base, there was a span of 22 bases. Germline loops: CDR1 KGHSH, CDR2 LQKENI.

DNA of the CDR3: TGCGCCAGCAGCTTGGGCCTCTTGGGGGGCTCTGGCTACACCTTC. It encodes CASSLGLLGGSGYTF. V usage is TRBV5-1 and J usage is TRBJ1-2, with D maybe TRBD1 (6 bases). Per germline, CDR1 SGHRS and CDR2 YFSETQ. The CDR3 runs to 15 residues. V lost 0 bases and J 7 bases, leaving 16 bases between the germline ends. The variable domain in full, with the rest retrieved from reference TRBV5-1 and TRBJ1-2, is KAGVTQTPRYLIKTRGQQVTLSCSPISGHRSVSWYQQTPGQGLQFLFEYFSETQRNKGNFPGRFSGRQFSNSRSEMNVSTLELGDSALYLCASSLGLLGGSGYTFGSGTRLTVV.

This chain links TRBV18 with TRBJ1-1; TRBD1 aligns across 9 bases. This CDR3 region has 15 residues. Germline CDR1 and CDR2: KGHSH and LQKENI. Unmatched junction bases numbered 5, after V lost 5 bases and J lost 1 base. The CDR3, as DNA: TGTGCCAGCTCATTTTCGGACAGGGGGAACACTGAAGCTTTCTTT. Translation: CASSFSDRGNTEAFF. The complete variable domain, with remaining parts taken from reference TRBV18 and TRBJ1-1, reads NAGVMQNPRHLVRRRGQEARLRCSPMKGHSHVYWYRQLPEEGLKFMVYLQKENIIDESGMPKERFSAEFPKEGPSILRIQQVVRGDSAAYFCASSFSDRGNTEAFFGQGTRLTVV.

The chain has TRBV19 and TRBJ1-6, with D hard to call. Trimming took off 0 bases at V and 13 bases at J, with 10 bases between the two ends. The CDR3 covers 13 residues. Germline V gene sequence: CDR1 LNHDA, CDR2 SQIVND (reference sequence). The CDR3 DNA is TGTGCCAGTAGTATAGAACAGCCTGATCCCCTCCACTTT. Translating it yields CASSIEQPDPLHF.

CDR3 coding DNA: TGCGCCAGCAGCCCCGACCAGGGGGGGGTCGCAGATACGCAGTATTTT. It encodes CASSPDQGGVADTQYF. J is TRBJ2-3 and V is TRBV5-1; D is perhaps TRBD1 or TRBD2 (7 bases each). Germline V gives CDR1 SGHRS, CDR2 YFSETQ. Trimming took off 4 bases at V and 4 bases at J, with 19 bases between the two ends. The CDR3 loop spans 16 amino acids. Supplemented by reference TRBV5-1 and TRBJ2-3, the full variable domain reads KAGVTQTPRYLIKTRGQQVTLSCSPISGHRSVSWYQQTPGQGLQFLFEYFSETQRNKGNFPGRFSGRQFSNSRSEMNVSTLELGDSALYLCASSPDQGGVADTQYFGPGTRLTVL.

This chain joins TRBV6-5 and TRBJ2-7; 11 bases map to TRBD1. Per the germline V gene, CDR1 is MNHEY and CDR2 is SVGAGI. The CDR3 runs 15 residues. After removal of 6 bases from V and 3 bases from J, the junction contained 7 bases not matched to a gene. The CDR3, as DNA: TGTGCCAGCAGACGGGGGGGACAGGGGGACTACGAGCAGTACTTC. This codes for CASRRGGQGDYEQYF.

Comments on this clone: Other DNA sequences of this sample code for an identical CDR3. The chain uses TRBV7-9 and TRBJ2-1, with D uncertain. Germline lookup yields CDR1 SEHNR and CDR2 FQNEAQ (reference sequence). Trimming removed 1 base at V and 6 bases at J, with 7 bases between. The CDR3 is 13 residues long. The CDR3 nucleotides read TGTGCCAGCAGCTTAGTATCGACCAATGAGCAGTTCTTC. Protein sequence: CASSLVSTNEQFF.

The chain combines TRBV15 with TRBJ1-3; a possible D gene is TRBD1 (6 bases). This CDR3 is 13 amino acids long. CDR1 and CDR2 (germline): LNHNV, YYDKDF (reference sequence). Trimming removed 9 bases at V and 0 bases at J, with 9 bases between. The CDR3 DNA follows: TGTGCCACGGCGGGGGCCTCTGGAAACACCATATATTTT. Its translation is CATAGASGNTIYF.

The gene calls are TRBV6-5 and TRBJ1-6; a possible D gene is TRBD1 (6 bases). CDR3 size: 14 residues. The V end lost 6 bases, the J end lost 9 bases, and 15 bases lay between the germline ends. CDR1 MNHEY and CDR2 SVGAGI come from the germline V gene. CDR3 protein: CASRSGTFGSPLHF. For the CDR3, the DNA is TGTGCCAGCAGATCCGGGACATTCGGTTCACCCCTCCACTTT.

V usage is TRBV7-2 and J usage is TRBJ1-5, with D unclear. Trimming stripped 1 base from V and 5 bases from J, with 12 bases between. CDR3 length: 15 amino acids. The germline gives CDR1 SGHTA, CDR2 FQGNSA. The CDR3 DNA sequence: TGTGCCAGCAGCTTAGTGGGTGGACGGGATCAGCCCCAGCATTTT. Its protein product is CASSLVGGRDQPQHF.

This chain uses TRBV10-2 with TRBJ2-7, with 9 nucleotides matching TRBD1. There are 15 residues in the CDR3. The germline V gene has CDR1 WSHSY and CDR2 SAAADI. The J segment lost 3 bases and the V segment lost 0 bases, leaving 3 bases of the junction unmatched. Here the CDR3 DNA reads TGCGCCAGCAGTGAGTCCCGGGACAGGGTCTACGAGCAGTACTTC. Translated, it gives CASSESRDRVYEQYF.

CDR3 DNA: TGTGCCAGCAGTGAAGGCTCCCCCGGCACTGAAGCTTTCTTT. This codes for CASSEGSPGTEAFF. The chain carries TRBV6-1 and TRBJ1-1; D is unclear. V lost 1 base and J 4 bases, leaving 10 bases between the germline ends. The germline CDR1 and CDR2 sequences are MNHNS and SASEGT. The CDR3 consists of 14 residues.

The chain has TRBV6-1 and TRBJ1-1, with TRBD1 as a possible D gene (6 bases). With 4 bases removed from V and 7 bases from J, the gap between germline ends came to 16 bases. Looked up from germline, CDR1 is MNHNS and CDR2 is SASEGT. This CDR3 has 14 amino acids. The CDR3 coding sequence is TGTGCCAGCAGTGTGAACAGGGCCTCACTTGAAGCTTTCTTT. This codes for CASSVNRASLEAFF.